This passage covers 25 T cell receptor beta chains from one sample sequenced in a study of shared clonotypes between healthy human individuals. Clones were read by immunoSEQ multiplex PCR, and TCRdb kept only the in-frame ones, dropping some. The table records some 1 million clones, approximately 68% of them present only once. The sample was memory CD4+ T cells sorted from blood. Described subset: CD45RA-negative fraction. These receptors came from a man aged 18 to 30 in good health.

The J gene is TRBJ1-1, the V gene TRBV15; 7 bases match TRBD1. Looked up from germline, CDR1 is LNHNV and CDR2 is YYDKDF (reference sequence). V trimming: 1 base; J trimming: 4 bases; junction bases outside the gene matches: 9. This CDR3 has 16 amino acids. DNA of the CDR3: TGTGCCACCAGCAGAGTCCCGACAGGGACGACCACTGAAGCTTTCTTT. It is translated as CATSRVPTGTTTEAFF.

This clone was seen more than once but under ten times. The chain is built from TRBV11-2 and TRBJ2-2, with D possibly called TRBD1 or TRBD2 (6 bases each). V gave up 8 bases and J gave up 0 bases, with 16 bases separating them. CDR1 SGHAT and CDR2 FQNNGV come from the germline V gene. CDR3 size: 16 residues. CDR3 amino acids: CASPGSGGANTGELFF. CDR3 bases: TGTGCCAGCCCCGGCTCCGGGGGCGCGAACACCGGGGAGCTGTTTTTT.

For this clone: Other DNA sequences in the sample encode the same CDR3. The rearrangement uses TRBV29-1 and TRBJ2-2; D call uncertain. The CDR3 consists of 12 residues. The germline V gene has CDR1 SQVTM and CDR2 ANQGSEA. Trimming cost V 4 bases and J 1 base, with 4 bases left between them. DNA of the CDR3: TGCAGCGTTGGGCAGAACACCGGGGAGCTGTTTTTT. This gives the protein CSVGQNTGELFF.

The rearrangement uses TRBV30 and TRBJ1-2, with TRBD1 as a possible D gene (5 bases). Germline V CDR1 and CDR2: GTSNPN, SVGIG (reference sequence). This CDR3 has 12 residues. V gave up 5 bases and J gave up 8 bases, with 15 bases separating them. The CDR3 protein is CAWVRDAGGYTF. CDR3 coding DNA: TGTGCCTGGGTTAGGGACGCGGGAGGCTACACCTTC.

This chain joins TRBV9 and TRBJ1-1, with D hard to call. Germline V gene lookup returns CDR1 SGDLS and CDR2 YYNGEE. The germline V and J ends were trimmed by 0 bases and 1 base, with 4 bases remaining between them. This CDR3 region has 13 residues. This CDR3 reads CASSVDWNTEAFF. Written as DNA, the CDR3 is TGTGCCAGCAGCGTAGACTGGAACACTGAAGCTTTCTTT.

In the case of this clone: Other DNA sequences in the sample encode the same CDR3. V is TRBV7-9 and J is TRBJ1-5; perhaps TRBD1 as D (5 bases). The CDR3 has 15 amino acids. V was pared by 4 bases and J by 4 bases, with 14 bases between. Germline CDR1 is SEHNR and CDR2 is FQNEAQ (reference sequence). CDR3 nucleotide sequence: TGTGCCAGCAGCTCCTCCGGGACCAAGAATCAGCCCCAGCATTTT. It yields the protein CASSSSGTKNQPQHF.

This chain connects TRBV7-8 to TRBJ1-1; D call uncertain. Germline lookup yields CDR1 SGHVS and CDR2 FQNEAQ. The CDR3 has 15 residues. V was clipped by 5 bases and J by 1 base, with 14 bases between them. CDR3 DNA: TGTGCCAGCAGCCAGATTGGAATGGGGAACACTGAAGCTTTCTTT. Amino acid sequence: CASSQIGMGNTEAFF. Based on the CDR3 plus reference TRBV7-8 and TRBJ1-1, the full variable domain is GAGVSQSPRYKVAKRGQDVALRCDPISGHVSLFWYQQALGQGPEFLTYFQNEAQLDKSGLPSDRFFAERPEGSVSTLKIQRTQQEDSAVYLCASSQIGMGNTEAFFGQGTRLTVV.

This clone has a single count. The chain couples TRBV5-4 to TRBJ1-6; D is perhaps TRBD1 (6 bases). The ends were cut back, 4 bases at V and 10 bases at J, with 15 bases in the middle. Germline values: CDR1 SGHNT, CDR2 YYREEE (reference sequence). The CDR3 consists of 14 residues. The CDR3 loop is CASSDPGVDSPLHF. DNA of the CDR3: TGTGCCAGCAGCGATCCAGGGGTGGACTCACCCCTCCACTTT.

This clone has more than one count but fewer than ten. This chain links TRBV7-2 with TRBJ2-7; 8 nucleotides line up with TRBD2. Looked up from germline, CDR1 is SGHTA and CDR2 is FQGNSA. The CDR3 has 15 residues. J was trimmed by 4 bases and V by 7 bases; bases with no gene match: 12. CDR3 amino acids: CASNGRGDRRYEQYF. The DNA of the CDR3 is TGTGCCAGCAACGGGAGGGGGGACCGACGGTACGAGCAGTACTTC.

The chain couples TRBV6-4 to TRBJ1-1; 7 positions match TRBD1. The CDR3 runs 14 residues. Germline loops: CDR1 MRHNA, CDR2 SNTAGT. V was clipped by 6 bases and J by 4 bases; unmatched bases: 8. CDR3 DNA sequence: TGTGCCAGCAGGGTAGACAGGGCGAGCACTGAAGCTTTCTTT. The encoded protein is CASRVDRASTEAFF.

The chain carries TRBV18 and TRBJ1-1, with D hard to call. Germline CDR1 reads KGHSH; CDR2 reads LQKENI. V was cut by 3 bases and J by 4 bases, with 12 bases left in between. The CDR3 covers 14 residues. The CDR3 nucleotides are TGTGCCAGCTCACCCGGGGTGGAGGGCACTGAAGCTTTCTTT. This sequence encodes CASSPGVEGTEAFF. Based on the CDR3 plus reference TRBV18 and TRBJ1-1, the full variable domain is NAGVMQNPRHLVRRRGQEARLRCSPMKGHSHVYWYRQLPEEGLKFMVYLQKENIIDESGMPKERFSAEFPKEGPSILRIQQVVRGDSAAYFCASSPGVEGTEAFFGQGTRLTVV.

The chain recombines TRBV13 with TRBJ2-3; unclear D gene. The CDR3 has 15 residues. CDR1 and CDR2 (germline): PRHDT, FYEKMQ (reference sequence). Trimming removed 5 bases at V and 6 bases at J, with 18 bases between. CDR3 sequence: CASSAPNDPADTQYF. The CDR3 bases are TGTGCCAGCAGCGCGCCAAACGACCCAGCGGATACGCAGTATTTT. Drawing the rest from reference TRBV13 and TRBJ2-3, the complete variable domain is AAGVIQSPRHLIKEKRETATLKCYPIPRHDTVYWYQQGPGQDPQFLISFYEKMQSDKGSIPDRFSAQQFSDYHSELNMSSLELGDSALYFCASSAPNDPADTQYFGPGTRLTVL.

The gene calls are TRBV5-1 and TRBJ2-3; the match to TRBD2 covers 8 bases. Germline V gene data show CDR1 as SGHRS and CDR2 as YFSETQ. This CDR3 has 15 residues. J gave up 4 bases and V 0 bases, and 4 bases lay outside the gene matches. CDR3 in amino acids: CASSLEGLESDTQYF. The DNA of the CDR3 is TGCGCCAGCAGCTTGGAGGGACTAGAATCAGATACGCAGTATTTT.

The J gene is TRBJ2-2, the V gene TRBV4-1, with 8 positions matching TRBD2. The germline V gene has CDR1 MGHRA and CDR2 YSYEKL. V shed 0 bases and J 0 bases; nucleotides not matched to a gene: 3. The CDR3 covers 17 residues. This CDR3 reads CASSQDELAANTGELFF. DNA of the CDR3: TGCGCCAGCAGCCAAGATGAACTAGCGGCGAACACCGGGGAGCTGTTTTTT.

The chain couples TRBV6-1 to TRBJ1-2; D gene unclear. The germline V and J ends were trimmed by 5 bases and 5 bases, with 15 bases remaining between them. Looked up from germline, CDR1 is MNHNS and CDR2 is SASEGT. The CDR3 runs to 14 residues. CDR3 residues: CASSFVRGFYGYTF. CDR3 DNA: TGTGCCAGCAGTTTTGTGAGAGGGTTTTATGGCTACACCTTC.

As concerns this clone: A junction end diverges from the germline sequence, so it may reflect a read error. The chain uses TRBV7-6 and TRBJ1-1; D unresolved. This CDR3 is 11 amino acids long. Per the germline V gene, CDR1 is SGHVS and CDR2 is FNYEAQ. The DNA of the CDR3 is TGTGCCAGCAGCTCTAACACCGAAGCTTTCTTT. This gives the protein CASSSNTEAFF.

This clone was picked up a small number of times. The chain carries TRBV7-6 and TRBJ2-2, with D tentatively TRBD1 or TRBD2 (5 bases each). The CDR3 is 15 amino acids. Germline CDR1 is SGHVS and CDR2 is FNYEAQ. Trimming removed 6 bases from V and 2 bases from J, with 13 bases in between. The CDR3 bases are TGTGCCAGCAGGCCCGGGACGGGAAACACCGGGGAGCTGTTTTTT. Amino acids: CASRPGTGNTGELFF.

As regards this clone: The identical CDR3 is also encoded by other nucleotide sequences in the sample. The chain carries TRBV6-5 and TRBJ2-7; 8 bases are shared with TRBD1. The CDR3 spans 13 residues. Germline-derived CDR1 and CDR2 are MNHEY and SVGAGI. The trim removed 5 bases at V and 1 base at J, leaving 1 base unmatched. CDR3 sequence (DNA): TGTGCCAGCAGTCGACAGGGGTCCTACGAGCAGTACTTC. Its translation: CASSRQGSYEQYF.

This chain's CDR3 is CASGTTGGGTDTQYF. In DNA, the CDR3 is TGTGCCAGCGGAACTACGGGAGGGGGCACAGATACGCAGTATTTT. This chain links TRBV6-6 with TRBJ2-3; 8 bases are a match to TRBD2. CDR1 and CDR2 (germline): MNHNY, SVGAGI (reference sequence). The V gene end was trimmed by 8 bases and the J gene end by 1 base; junction bases not matched to a gene: 8. This CDR3 region has 15 residues.

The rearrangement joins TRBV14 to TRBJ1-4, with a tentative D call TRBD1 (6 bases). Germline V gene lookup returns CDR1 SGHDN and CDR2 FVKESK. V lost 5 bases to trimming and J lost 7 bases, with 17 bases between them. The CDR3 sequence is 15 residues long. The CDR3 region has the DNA TGTGCCAGCAGCGGAATCGAGTTAGGGGGTGAAAAACTGTTTTTT. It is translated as CASSGIELGGEKLFF.

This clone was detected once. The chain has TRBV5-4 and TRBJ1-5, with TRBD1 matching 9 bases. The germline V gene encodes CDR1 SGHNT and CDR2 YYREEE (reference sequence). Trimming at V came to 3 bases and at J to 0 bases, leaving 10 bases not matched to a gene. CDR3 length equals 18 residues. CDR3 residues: CASSSGTGRGNSNQPQHF. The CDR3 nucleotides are TGTGCCAGCAGCTCCGGGACAGGGAGGGGAAATAGCAATCAGCCCCAGCATTTT.

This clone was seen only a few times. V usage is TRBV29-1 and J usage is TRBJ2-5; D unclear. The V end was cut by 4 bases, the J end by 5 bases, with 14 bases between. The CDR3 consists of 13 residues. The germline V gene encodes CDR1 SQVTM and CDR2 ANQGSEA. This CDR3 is CSVALGPGETQYF. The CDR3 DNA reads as TGCAGCGTTGCTCTCGGGCCCGGGGAGACCCAGTACTTC.

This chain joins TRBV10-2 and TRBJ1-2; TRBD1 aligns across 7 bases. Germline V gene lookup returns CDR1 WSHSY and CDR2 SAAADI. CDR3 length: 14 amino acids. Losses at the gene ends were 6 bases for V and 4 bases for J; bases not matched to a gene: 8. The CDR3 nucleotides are TGCGCCAGCAGGGGACTTGGACAGGCCTATGGCTACACCTTC. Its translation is CASRGLGQAYGYTF.

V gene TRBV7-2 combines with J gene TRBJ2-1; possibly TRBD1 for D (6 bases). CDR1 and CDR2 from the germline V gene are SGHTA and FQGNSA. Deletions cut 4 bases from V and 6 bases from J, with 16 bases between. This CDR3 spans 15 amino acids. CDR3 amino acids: CASSSPRGRPNEQFF. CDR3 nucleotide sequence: TGTGCCAGCAGCTCTCCCAGGGGCCGCCCCAATGAGCAGTTCTTC.

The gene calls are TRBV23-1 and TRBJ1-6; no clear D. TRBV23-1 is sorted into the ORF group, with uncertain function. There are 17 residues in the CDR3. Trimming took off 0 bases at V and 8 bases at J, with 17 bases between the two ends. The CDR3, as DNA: TGCGCCAGCAGTCAATCAGAAGGGAGGATTACGGATTCACCCCTCCACTTT. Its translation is CASSQSEGRITDSPLHF.